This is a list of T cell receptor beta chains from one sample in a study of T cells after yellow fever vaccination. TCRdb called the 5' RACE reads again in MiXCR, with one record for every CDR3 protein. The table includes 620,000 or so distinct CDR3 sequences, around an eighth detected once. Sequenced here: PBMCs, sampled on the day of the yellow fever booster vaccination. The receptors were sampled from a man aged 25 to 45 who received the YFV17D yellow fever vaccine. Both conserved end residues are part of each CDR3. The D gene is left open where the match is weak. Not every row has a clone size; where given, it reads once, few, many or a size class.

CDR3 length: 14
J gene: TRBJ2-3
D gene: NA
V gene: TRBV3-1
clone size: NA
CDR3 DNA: TGTGCCAGCAGCCAAGATGTGGGAACAGATACGCAGTATTTT
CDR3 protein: CASSQDVGTDTQYF

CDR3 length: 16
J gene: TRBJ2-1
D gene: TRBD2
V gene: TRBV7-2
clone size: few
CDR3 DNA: TGTGCCAGCAGCTACACTAGCGGGAGTATGTACAATGAGCAGTTCTTC
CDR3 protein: CASSYTSGSMYNEQFF

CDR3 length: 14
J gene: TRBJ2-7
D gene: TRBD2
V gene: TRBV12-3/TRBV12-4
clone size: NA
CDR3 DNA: TGTGCCAGCAGTAATAGCGGGAGTCTCTACGAGCAGTACTTC
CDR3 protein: CASSNSGSLYEQYF

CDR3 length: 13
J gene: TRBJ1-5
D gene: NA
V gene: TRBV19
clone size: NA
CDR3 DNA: TGTGCCAGTAGGCGGTACTTCAATCAGCCCCAGCATTTT
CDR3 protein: CASRRYFNQPQHF

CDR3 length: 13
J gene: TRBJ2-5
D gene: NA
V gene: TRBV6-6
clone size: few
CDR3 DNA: TGTGCCAGCGGAATTAGTATCCAAGAGACCCAGTACTTC
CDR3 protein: CASGISIQETQYF

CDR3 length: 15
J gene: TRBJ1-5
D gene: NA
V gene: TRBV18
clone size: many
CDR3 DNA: TGTGCCAGCTCACTAACGGGGGCCGGCAATCAGCCCCAGCATTTT
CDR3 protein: CASSLTGAGNQPQHF

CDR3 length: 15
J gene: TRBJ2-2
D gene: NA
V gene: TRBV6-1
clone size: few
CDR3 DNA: TGTGCCAGCAGCTCGGTGGGCGCAGGGACCGGGGAGCTGTTTTTT
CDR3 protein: CASSSVGAGTGELFF

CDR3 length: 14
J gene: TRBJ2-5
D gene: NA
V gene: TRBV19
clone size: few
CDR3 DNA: TGTGCCAGTAGTATTACGGAAGACCAAGAGACCCAGTACTTC
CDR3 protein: CASSITEDQETQYF

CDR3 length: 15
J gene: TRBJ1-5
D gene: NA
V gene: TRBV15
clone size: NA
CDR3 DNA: TGTGCCACCAGCAGAGCCAGTTTCGGCAATCAGCCCCAGCATTTT
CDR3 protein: CATSRASFGNQPQHF

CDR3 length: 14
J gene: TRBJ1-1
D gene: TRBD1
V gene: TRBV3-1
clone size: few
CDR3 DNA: TGTGCCAGCAGCCTAAAGGGACAGGGGCGGGGAGCTTTCTTT
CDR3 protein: CASSLKGQGRGAFF

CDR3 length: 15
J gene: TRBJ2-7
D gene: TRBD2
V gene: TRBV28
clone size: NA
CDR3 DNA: TGTGCCAGCAGTTTCGAGGGCGGGAGCACCTACGAGCAGTACTTC
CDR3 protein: CASSFEGGSTYEQYF

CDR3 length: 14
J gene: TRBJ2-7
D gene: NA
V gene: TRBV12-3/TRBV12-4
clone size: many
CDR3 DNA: TGTGCCAGCAGTTTATCAGGGGCGAGGAACGAGCAGTACTTC
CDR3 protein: CASSLSGARNEQYF

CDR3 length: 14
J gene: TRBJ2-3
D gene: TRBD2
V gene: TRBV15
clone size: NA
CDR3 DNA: TGTGCCACCAATCCTAGCGGGAGTCCGGATACGCAGTATTTT
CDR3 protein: CATNPSGSPDTQYF

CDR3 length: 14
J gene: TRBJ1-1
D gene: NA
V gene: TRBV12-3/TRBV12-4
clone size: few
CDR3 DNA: TGTGCCAGCACGGTCCAGGGGATGAACACTGAAGCTTTCTTT
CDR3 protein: CASTVQGMNTEAFF

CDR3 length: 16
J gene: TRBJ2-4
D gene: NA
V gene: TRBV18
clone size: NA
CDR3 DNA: TGTGCCAGCTCCCTCGGGGCGGAAGGGACCAAAAACATTCAGTACTTC
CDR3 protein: CASSLGAEGTKNIQYF

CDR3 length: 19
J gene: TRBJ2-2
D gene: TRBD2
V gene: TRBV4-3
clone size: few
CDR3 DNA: TGCGCCAGCAGCCAAGTTGGACAGGGACTAGCGGGACGAGGCGGGGAGCTGTTTTTT
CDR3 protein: CASSQVGQGLAGRGGELFF